This T cell receptor beta chain was sequenced in a study of T-cell reconstitution after alpha-beta-depleted transplantation in children. V was trimmed by 5 bases and J by 2 bases, leaving 15 bases between them. Germline V gene lookup returns CDR1 LGHDT and CDR2 YNNKEL (reference sequence). CDR3 length equals 15 residues. Unique molecular identifiers were incorporated during preparation of the TCRbeta library. One entry per CDR3 protein results from TCRdb running MiXCR on the PCR reads. The repertoire holds some 220,000 distinct CDR3 sequences, with 8% to 10% as singletons. This clonotype originated in a human donor who donated a stem cell graft to a child with acute lymphoblastic leukemia. V is TRBV3-1 and J is TRBJ2-5; D is perhaps TRBD2 (6 bases). Sequencing used PBMCs from the stem cell graft donor, obtained from the stem cell graft. The CDR3 region has the DNA TGTGCCAGCAGCTCTCTGGCGGGATCTCAAGAGACCCAGTACTTC. The encoded protein is CASSSLAGSQETQYF.